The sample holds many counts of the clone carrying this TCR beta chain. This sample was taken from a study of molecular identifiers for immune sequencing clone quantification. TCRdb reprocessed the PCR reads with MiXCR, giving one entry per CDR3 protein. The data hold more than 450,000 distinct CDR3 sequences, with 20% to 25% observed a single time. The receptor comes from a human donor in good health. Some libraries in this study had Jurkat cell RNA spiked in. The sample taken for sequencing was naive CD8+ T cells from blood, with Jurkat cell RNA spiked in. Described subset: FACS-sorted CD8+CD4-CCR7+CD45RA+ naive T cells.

Written as DNA, the CDR3 is TGTGCCAGCAGCCCTCAGCGGGTTGAAGCTTTCTTT. This gives the protein CASSPQRVEAFF. This chain uses TRBV7-9 with TRBJ1-1; D gene uncertain. Germline CDR1 and CDR2: SEHNR and FQNEAQ (reference sequence). The V and J ends lost 5 bases and 7 bases respectively, with 11 bases between them. CDR3 length equals 12 residues.